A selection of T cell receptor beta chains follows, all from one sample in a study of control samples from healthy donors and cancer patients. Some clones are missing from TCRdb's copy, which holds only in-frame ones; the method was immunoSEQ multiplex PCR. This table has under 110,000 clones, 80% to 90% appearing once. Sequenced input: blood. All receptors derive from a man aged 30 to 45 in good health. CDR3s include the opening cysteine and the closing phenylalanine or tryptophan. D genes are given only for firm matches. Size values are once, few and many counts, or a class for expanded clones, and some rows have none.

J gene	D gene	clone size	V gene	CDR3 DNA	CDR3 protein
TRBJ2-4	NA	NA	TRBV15	TGTGCCACCAGACAGAGACAAGACCCGAGAAACATTCAGTACTTC	CATRQRQDPRNIQYF
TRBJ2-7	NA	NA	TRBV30	TGTGCCTGGAGTGTACGGCAACAGCGCTACGAGCAGTACTTC	CAWSVRQQRYEQYF
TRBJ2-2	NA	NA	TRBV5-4	TGTGCCAGCAGCTTGGACACCGGGGAGCTGTTTTTT	CASSLDTGELFF
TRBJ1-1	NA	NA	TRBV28	TGTGCCAGCAATCCCGGCCTTATGAACACTGAAGCTTTCTTT	CASNPGLMNTEAFF
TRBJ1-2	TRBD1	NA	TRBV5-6	TGTGCCAGCAGCCGACAGGGGGGCGATGGCTACACCTTC	CASSRQGGDGYTF
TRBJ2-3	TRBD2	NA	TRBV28	TGTGCCAGCAGTCGTAGCGGGAGGGCAGATACGCAGTATTTT	CASSRSGRADTQYF
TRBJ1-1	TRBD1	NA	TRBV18	TGTGCCAGCTCACCCGCCCCGGACAGGGGGGCCACTGAAGCTTTCTTT	CASSPAPDRGATEAFF
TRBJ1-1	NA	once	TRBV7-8	TGTGCCAGCAGACCCCAGTCTGTGAACACTGAAGCTTTCTTT	CASRPQSVNTEAFF
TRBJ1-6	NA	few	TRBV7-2	TGTGCCAGCAGCCAGCAACCAGGGCGAGGTTCCTATAATTCACCCCTCCACTTT	CASSQQPGRGSYNSPLHF
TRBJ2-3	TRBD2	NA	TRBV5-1	TGCGCCAGCAGCCCTCGACTAGCGGGAGCTCTCCCAGATACGCAGTATTTT	CASSPRLAGALPDTQYF
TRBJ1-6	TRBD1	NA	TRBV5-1	TGCGCCAGCAGCTTGGCCGCGGACAGGGGGCAGTCACCCCTCCACTTT	CASSLAADRGQSPLHF
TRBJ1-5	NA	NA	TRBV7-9	TGTGCCAGCAGCTTAGCCGTGGGGGACCAGCCCCAGCATTTT	CASSLAVGDQPQHF
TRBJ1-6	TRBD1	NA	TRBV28	TGTGCCAGCAGGCAGACAGGGTCTAGTCTGACCCTCCACTTT	CASRQTGSSLTLHF
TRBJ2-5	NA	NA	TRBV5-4	TGTGCCAGCAGCTTGAGGCCCCTTGGGGGAGAGACCCAGTACTTC	CASSLRPLGGETQYF